The present T cell receptor (beta chain) was sequenced within a study of blood T cell repertoires in COVID-19. Overall study context: Specimens from acute and convalescent COVID-19 originated in the United States, Italy and Spain. The cDNA or gDNA used as material had been derived from T cells, B-cell-depleted T cells, or PBMCs.

Source study methods: It was from reference gene primer amplification that nucleated cell counts were estimated. Using immunoSEQ multiplex PCR, the repertoire was profiled, and TCRdb retains in-frame clones only, with some absent. The V and J calls and the clone size are those of that table, but D and trimming were determined from the DNA. The repertoire holds 160,000 or so clones, 80% seen once, with approximately 0.5% in the top ten. This clone was counted a single time. This CDR3 region has 17 residues. CDR1 and CDR2 (germline): MDHEN, SYDVKM. Trimming shortened V by 2 bases and J by 4 bases, and 20 bases separated the two germline ends.

This chain joins TRBV28 and TRBJ1-2; possibly TRBD1 for D (5 bases). Input material: peripheral blood. This receptor was obtained from a man between 60 and 70 years old with acute or convalescent COVID-19. The CDR3: CASSLPRQTPRGYGYTF. The CDR3 nucleotides are TGTGCCAGCAGTTTACCAAGACAGACCCCAAGGGGCTATGGCTACACCTTC.